One and the same sample provided the 19 T cell receptor beta chains below, sequenced in a study of vaccination effects on CD4 cells after COVID-19. Measured with immunoSEQ multiplex PCR; TCRdb has only the in-frame clones, and not every one. This table has about 41,000 clones, around 70% appearing once. These receptors' targets are unknown. ViraFEST assay sequencing came after antigen-specific CD4+ T cells were expanded with viral peptide pools. Having been cultured for around ten days, the cells underwent CD4+ T cell isolation. Nucleocapsid antibodies were negative in the vaccine recipients, who had never had SARS-CoV-2 infection. Material: CD4+ T cells from PBMCs cultured with HCoV-OC43 spike peptides, obtained before COVID-19 vaccination. The subset: HCoV-OC43 spike overlapping peptide pool stimulation. The receptors shown here come from a human donor who received a COVID-19 vaccine.

This clone was seen only a few times. This chain uses TRBV5-8 with TRBJ2-4, with 7 bases identical to TRBD2. V lost 2 bases, J lost 0 bases, and 2 bases stayed unmatched. CDR1 is SGHTS, CDR2 YDEGEE, per germline. The CDR3 runs 15 residues. CDR3 protein: CASSLVAGAKNIQYF. The CDR3, as DNA: TGTGCCAGCAGCTTAGTAGCGGGAGCCAAAAACATTCAGTACTTC. Drawing the rest from reference TRBV5-8 and TRBJ2-4, the complete variable domain is EAGVTQSPTHLIKTRGQQATLRCSPISGHTSVYWYQQALGLGLQFLLWYDEGEERNRGNFPPRFSGRQFPNYSSELNVNALELEDSALYLCASSLVAGAKNIQYFGAGTRLSVL.

Turning to this clone: Within the sample, other DNA sequences also encode this same CDR3. The chain combines TRBV6-5 with TRBJ2-1; D not resolved. Between the trimmed V and J ends, which lost 0 bases and 10 bases, there was a span of 4 bases. The CDR3 runs 11 residues. Looked up from germline, CDR1 is MNHEY and CDR2 is SVGAGI. This CDR3 reads CASSYSREQFF. CDR3 DNA: TGTGCCAGCAGTTACTCGAGAGAGCAGTTCTTC.

This chain links TRBV4-2 with TRBJ2-5, with 7 bases fitting TRBD1. The CDR3 covers 14 residues. Unmatched junction bases numbered 5, after V lost 1 base and J lost 6 bases. Germline V gene data show CDR1 as LGHNA and CDR2 as YNFKEQ. CDR3: CASSQVAGGQTQYF. The CDR3 DNA is TGTGCCAGCAGCCAAGTGGCAGGGGGACAGACCCAGTACTTC.

This clone was observed a few times. The chain has TRBV5-1 and TRBJ2-1, with TRBD1 identical over 8 bases. V lost 4 bases, J lost 0 bases, and 6 bases stayed unmatched. The length of the CDR3 is 16 residues. Looked up from germline, CDR1 is SGHRS and CDR2 is YFSETQ. This CDR3 reads CASSPDRAASYNEQFF. CDR3 DNA: TGCGCCAGCAGCCCGGACAGGGCGGCCTCCTACAATGAGCAGTTCTTC.

The V and J genes are TRBV2 and TRBJ2-5; 16 bases match TRBD2. CDR1 and CDR2 (germline): SNHLY, FYNNEI. J was trimmed by 5 bases and V by 2 bases; bases with no gene match: 8. The CDR3 is 18 amino acids. CDR3 sequence reads: CASSEIAGLAGGSETQYF. CDR3 coding DNA: TGTGCCAGCAGTGAAATAGCGGGACTAGCGGGAGGGAGCGAGACCCAGTACTTC. The variable domain in full, with the rest retrieved from reference TRBV2 and TRBJ2-5, is EPEVTQTPSHQVTQMGQEVILRCVPISNHLYFYWYRQILGQKVEFLVSFYNNEISEKSEIFDDQFSVERPDGSNFTLKIRSTKLEDSAMYFCASSEIAGLAGGSETQYFGPGTRLLVL.

The chain has TRBV11-2 and TRBJ2-1, with TRBD2 identical over 7 bases. The V segment lost 1 base and the J segment 3 bases; nucleotides outside the gene matches: 3. The CDR3 loop spans 15 amino acids. Germline V gene data show CDR1 as SGHAT and CDR2 as FQNNGV. In nucleotides, the CDR3 is TGTGCCAGCAGCTTAGGGCCGGGGGGCTACAATGAGCAGTTCTTC. The encoded protein is CASSLGPGGYNEQFF.

The chain links TRBV9 to TRBJ1-2; a possible D gene is TRBD1 (5 bases). V lost 5 bases and J lost 8, with 16 bases in between. The germline V gene encodes CDR1 SGDLS and CDR2 YYNGEE. There are 13 residues in the CDR3. CDR3 sequence reads: CASRQEDFYGYTF. The CDR3 DNA reads TGTGCCAGCAGACAGGAGGACTTCTACGGCTACACCTTC.

The chain uses TRBV6-5 and TRBJ1-2; a possible D gene is TRBD1 (5 bases). CDR3 length: 13 residues. Germline V lookup: CDR1 MNHEY, CDR2 SVGAGI. V dropped 6 bases and J dropped 3 bases, with 11 bases sitting between them. CDR3 region: CASRALGDYGYTF. In DNA form, the CDR3 reads TGTGCCAGCAGAGCCCTAGGGGACTATGGCTACACCTTC.

As DNA, the CDR3 is TGTGCCAGCAGCCTCTCAACAGGGGGTAATGAAAAACTGTTTTTT. This encodes CASSLSTGGNEKLFF. The gene calls are TRBV9 and TRBJ1-4; TRBD1 matches 8 bases. The trim removed 4 bases at V and 4 bases at J, leaving 6 bases unmatched. CDR3 size: 15 residues. The germline V gene encodes CDR1 SGDLS and CDR2 YYNGEE. Filled out from reference TRBV9 and TRBJ1-4, the complete variable domain reads DSGVTQTPKHLITATGQRVTLRCSPRSGDLSVYWYQQSLDQGLQFLIQYYNGEERAKGNILERFSAQQFPDLHSELNLSSLELGDSALYFCASSLSTGGNEKLFFGSGTQLSVL.

The chain links TRBV24-1 to TRBJ2-4; tentative D call: TRBD2 (6 bases). This CDR3 spans 17 amino acids. V lost 2 bases, J lost 6 bases, and 19 bases lay in between. The germline gives CDR1 KGHDR, CDR2 SFDVKD. The CDR3 coding sequence is TGTGCCACCAGTGATTCTCCACACAGGACCGGGGGAAACATTCAGTACTTC. Protein: CATSDSPHRTGGNIQYF.

V usage is TRBV6-6 and J usage is TRBJ1-4, with TRBD1 as a possible D gene (6 bases). The germline V and J ends were trimmed by 6 bases and 3 bases, with 17 bases remaining between them. Per the germline V gene, CDR1 is MNHNY and CDR2 is SVGAGI (reference sequence). CDR3 length: 16 residues. CDR3 residues: CASSRQWGASNEKLFF. The CDR3 coding sequence is TGTGCCAGCAGCCGACAATGGGGGGCGTCTAATGAAAAACTGTTTTTT.

This clone has a handful of counts. J is TRBJ2-1 and V is TRBV29-1; a possible D gene is TRBD1 (7 bases). V lost 3 bases and J 3 bases, leaving 15 bases between the germline ends. Germline lookup yields CDR1 SQVTM and CDR2 ANQGSEA. CDR3 size: 15 residues. In nucleotides, the CDR3 is TGCAGCGTTGAGGAGGGACAGAAGTACTACAATGAGCAGTTCTTC. Translating gives CSVEEGQKYYNEQFF.

The CDR3 protein is CAWSLDRDTEAFF. CDR3 bases: TGTGCCTGGAGTTTGGACAGAGACACTGAAGCTTTCTTT. The chain employs TRBV30 and TRBJ1-1, with a tentative D call TRBD1 (6 bases). Per germline, CDR1 GTSNPN and CDR2 SVGIG (reference sequence). Trimming removed 2 bases at V and 3 bases at J, with 10 bases between. CDR3 length: 13 amino acids.

This chain connects TRBV19 to TRBJ2-7; D not resolved. V lost 0 bases and J lost 0, with 6 bases in between. Germline lookup yields CDR1 LNHDA and CDR2 SQIVND (reference sequence). The CDR3 totals 14 residues. As DNA, the CDR3 is TGTGCCAGTAGTATAGATTTGAGCTCCTACGAGCAGTACTTC. Its protein product is CASSIDLSSYEQYF. Drawing the rest from reference TRBV19 and TRBJ2-7, the complete variable domain is DGGITQSPKYLFRKEGQNVTLSCEQNLNHDAMYWYRQDPGQGLRLIYYSQIVNDFQKGDIAEGYSVSREKKESFPLTVTSAQKNPTAFYLCASSIDLSSYEQYFGPGTRLTVT.

The chain combines TRBV5-1 with TRBJ1-4, with 7 bases matching TRBD1. V lost 2 bases to trimming and J lost 8 bases; unmatched junction nucleotides: 3. Germline lookup yields CDR1 SGHRS and CDR2 YFSETQ. The CDR3 is 13 amino acids. This chain's CDR3 is CASSLGTDEKLFF. The CDR3, as DNA: TGCGCCAGCAGCTTAGGGACAGACGAAAAACTGTTTTTT.

The rearrangement links TRBV5-6 to TRBJ1-2; 9 bases line up with TRBD1. Germline CDR1 SGHDT, CDR2 YYEEEE. The J segment lost 7 bases and the V segment lost 4 bases, leaving 5 bases of the junction unmatched. This CDR3 region has 13 residues. As DNA, the CDR3 is TGTGCCAGCAGCCGGACAGGGGTGGGTGGCTACACCTTC. This gives the protein CASSRTGVGGYTF.

This rearrangement joins TRBV28 to TRBJ2-7; 7 positions agree with TRBD2. CDR1 and CDR2 (germline): MDHEN, SYDVKM. V trimming: 5 bases; J trimming: 1 base; junction bases outside the gene matches: 8. This CDR3 spans 15 amino acids. The CDR3 DNA reads as TGTGCCAGCAGTCCCCGGGACTACACTTCCTACGAGCAGTACTTC. Amino acids: CASSPRDYTSYEQYF.

This clone was observed at least ten times. The chain employs TRBV19 and TRBJ2-2; weak D call: TRBD2 (6 bases). Germline assignment: CDR1 LNHDA and CDR2 SQIVND (reference sequence). V was clipped by 7 bases and J by 5 bases, with 20 bases between them. This CDR3 comprises 16 residues. The CDR3 DNA sequence: TGTGCCAGTACACGACGGGGGATCCTCAGAACCGGGGAGCTGTTTTTT. Protein sequence: CASTRRGILRTGELFF. Combining the CDR3 with reference TRBV19 and TRBJ2-2 gives the whole variable domain DGGITQSPKYLFRKEGQNVTLSCEQNLNHDAMYWYRQDPGQGLRLIYYSQIVNDFQKGDIAEGYSVSREKKESFPLTVTSAQKNPTAFYLCASTRRGILRTGELFFGEGSRLTVL.

The chain links TRBV9 to TRBJ2-3; 7 bases are a match to TRBD1. The CDR3 is made up of 12 amino acids. Trimming at V came to 3 bases and at J to 11 bases, leaving 6 bases not matched to a gene. Per germline, CDR1 SGDLS and CDR2 YYNGEE. The CDR3 DNA follows: TGTGCCAGCAGCGCTAGGGGGCCAATGCAGTATTTT. Protein product: CASSARGPMQYF.